The 19 T cell receptor beta chains presented below share a single source sample, sequenced in a study of shared clonotypes between healthy human individuals. Some clones are missing from TCRdb's copy, which holds only in-frame ones; the method was immunoSEQ multiplex PCR. The profile covers roughly 2.2 million clones, with around 93% appearing a single time and 0.3% to 0.4% taken by the ten largest. The sequenced material came from naive CD4+ T cells from PBMCs. Subset in this sample: CD45RA+ positively selected. All receptors derive from a man in his late teens or twenties in good health. Some clones in this sample may be carry-over from other donors' samples.

The chain links TRBV9 to TRBJ2-5, with D possibly matching TRBD2 (6 bases). Trimming cost V 0 bases and J 5 bases, with 11 bases left between them. Germline V gene data show CDR1 as SGDLS and CDR2 as YYNGEE. The CDR3 is 14 residues long. CDR3 nucleotide sequence: TGTGCCAGCAGCGTAGATGAGGGGAGGGAGACCCAGTACTTC. This translates into CASSVDEGRETQYF.

V and J are TRBV6-6 and TRBJ2-5; possibly TRBD1 or TRBD2 for D (5 bases each). The CDR3 sequence is 14 residues long. Germline CDR1 reads MNHNY; CDR2 reads SVGAGI (reference sequence). The V end lost 5 bases, the J end lost 5 bases, and 15 bases lay between the germline ends. CDR3 region: CASSRSRGGETQYF. CDR3 in DNA: TGTGCCAGCAGTCGGTCGAGGGGTGGTGAGACCCAGTACTTC.

This clone was seen only once. The rearrangement links TRBV19 to TRBJ2-5; 9 positions agree with TRBD1. The CDR3 contains 14 residues. CDR1 LNHDA and CDR2 SQIVND come from the germline V gene (reference sequence). V trimming: 9 bases; J trimming: 1 base; junction bases outside the gene matches: 6. CDR3 in DNA: TGTGCCAGCAAGAGGGACAGGGTCCAAGAGACCCAGTACTTC. Translating it yields CASKRDRVQETQYF.

CDR3 DNA sequence: TGCGCCAGCAGCTTGCTTCAGGGAAGCTCTGGAAACACCATATATTTT. Protein: CASSLLQGSSGNTIYF. The rearrangement uses TRBV5-1 and TRBJ1-3; the D gene is possibly TRBD1 (5 bases). V was shortened by 1 base and J by 0 bases, with 11 bases between the two germline ends. Per the germline V gene, CDR1 is SGHRS and CDR2 is YFSETQ. This CDR3 has 16 residues.

The chain couples TRBV11-1 to TRBJ2-5; tentatively, D is TRBD1 (5 bases). Trimming left V 0 bases short and J 3 bases short, with 11 bases between. Germline loops: CDR1 SGHAT, CDR2 FQDESV (reference sequence). The length of the CDR3 is 15 residues. The CDR3 region is CASSLADPGKETQYF. The CDR3 nucleotides read TGTGCCAGCAGCTTAGCGGATCCAGGGAAAGAGACCCAGTACTTC.

The chain has TRBV5-1 and TRBJ1-4; no firm D call. The CDR3 extends over 16 amino acids. Germline lookup yields CDR1 SGHRS and CDR2 YFSETQ. Trimming took off 1 base at V and 0 bases at J, with 10 bases between the two ends. The CDR3, as DNA: TGCGCCAGCAGCTTGTCAGAGGGAGCAACTAATGAAAAACTGTTTTTT. It translates to CASSLSEGATNEKLFF.

This chain links TRBV29-1 with TRBJ2-1; 7 bases align to TRBD1. This CDR3 has 15 amino acids. CDR1 is SQVTM, CDR2 ANQGSEA, per germline. The V gene end was trimmed by 3 bases and the J gene end by 0 bases; junction bases not matched to a gene: 5. DNA of the CDR3: TGCAGCGTTGAGGGGACAGACGGCTCCTACAATGAGCAGTTCTTC. Translating gives CSVEGTDGSYNEQFF.

Here the CDR3 DNA reads TGTGCCAGCAGAGTTGACAGGGCCTCCTACGAGCAGTACTTC. It is translated as CASRVDRASYEQYF. V and J are TRBV6-6 and TRBJ2-7, with 7 positions matching TRBD1. The CDR3 totals 14 residues. V lost 6 bases to trimming and J lost 0 bases; unmatched junction nucleotides: 5. Germline CDR1 reads MNHNY; CDR2 reads SVGAGI (reference sequence).

This chain joins TRBV28 and TRBJ2-7; D unresolved. Germline V CDR1 and CDR2: MDHEN, SYDVKM. With 6 bases removed from V and 4 bases from J, the gap between germline ends came to 16 bases. This CDR3 is built from 14 residues. CDR3 nucleotides: TGTGCCAGCAGCCCGAGTTGGGTAGCTTACGAGCAGTACTTC. Its protein product is CASSPSWVAYEQYF.

The rearrangement joins TRBV6-6 to TRBJ1-1; 10 bases line up with TRBD1. The CDR3 runs 15 residues. V trimming: 4 bases; J trimming: 6 bases; junction bases outside the gene matches: 8. CDR1 MNHNY and CDR2 SVGAGI come from the germline V gene (reference sequence). CDR3 bases: TGTGCCAGCAGTTTTCCCGGGACAGGGGCCCCTGAAGCTTTCTTT. Translating it yields CASSFPGTGAPEAFF.

The V and J genes are TRBV9 and TRBJ1-1, with D maybe TRBD1 (6 bases). The CDR3 contains 14 residues. The V end lost 6 bases, the J end lost 1 base, and 13 bases lay between the germline ends. Germline-derived CDR1 and CDR2 are SGDLS and YYNGEE. In DNA form, the CDR3 reads TGTGCCAGCACCAAGACAGGATCGAACACTGAAGCTTTCTTT. It yields the protein CASTKTGSNTEAFF.

The J gene is TRBJ2-1, the V gene TRBV5-4, with D perhaps matching TRBD2 (6 bases). In germline, CDR1 is SGHNT, CDR2 YYREEE (reference sequence). The CDR3 runs to 16 residues. Trimming took off 4 bases at V and 0 bases at J, with 14 bases between the two ends. This CDR3 reads CASSGRAGSSYNEQFF. The CDR3 coding sequence is TGTGCCAGCAGCGGGCGAGCGGGCAGCTCCTACAATGAGCAGTTCTTC.

This clone appeared once. This sample includes further DNA sequences coding for the same CDR3. The chain couples TRBV2 to TRBJ2-7, with D perhaps matching TRBD2 (6 bases). V lost 5 bases to trimming and J lost 4 bases, with 9 bases between them. The CDR3 sequence is 12 residues long. Germline V gene data show CDR1 as SNHLY and CDR2 as FYNNEI. Written as DNA, the CDR3 is TGTGCCAGCAGTCGAGGGAGGTACGAGCAGTACTTC. This encodes CASSRGRYEQYF.

This clone was observed a few times. The chain joins TRBV11-2 to TRBJ1-1, with D possibly being TRBD1 (5 bases). V lost 0 bases to trimming and J lost 4 bases, with 9 bases between them. The CDR3 consists of 14 residues. CDR1 is SGHAT, CDR2 FQNNGV, per germline. The CDR3 loop is CASSLDQGVTEAFF. Written as DNA, the CDR3 is TGTGCCAGCAGCTTAGATCAGGGAGTCACTGAAGCTTTCTTT.

The genes are TRBV5-4 and TRBJ1-2, with 10 bases lining up with TRBD1. Germline V lookup: CDR1 SGHNT, CDR2 YYREEE (reference sequence). With V trimmed by 4 bases and J by 8 bases, 11 bases remained unmatched. CDR3 size: 15 residues. The chain's CDR3 is CASSLATGGGTGYTF. CDR3 DNA: TGTGCCAGCAGCCTCGCGACAGGGGGCGGGACCGGCTACACCTTC.

This clone was detected once. This chain links TRBV5-1 with TRBJ2-7; TRBD2 is a possible D gene (6 bases). CDR1 and CDR2 from the germline V gene are SGHRS and YFSETQ. Trimming took 4 bases from V and 4 from J, leaving 15 bases between them. The CDR3 has 14 amino acids. The CDR3 loop is CASSPDGGSYEQYF. CDR3 bases: TGCGCCAGCAGCCCGGACGGGGGATCTTACGAGCAGTACTTC.

The chain uses TRBV5-1 and TRBJ1-1; 9 nucleotides agree with TRBD1. This CDR3 is built from 13 residues. V trimming: 1 base; J trimming: 10 bases; junction bases outside the gene matches: 5. Germline V lookup: CDR1 SGHRS, CDR2 YFSETQ. The CDR3 here is CASSLTGGDRAFF. The CDR3 nucleotides read TGCGCCAGCAGCTTGACAGGGGGCGATCGAGCTTTCTTT. The full variable domain, in which reference TRBV5-1 and TRBJ1-1 provide the parts outside the CDR3, is KAGVTQTPRYLIKTRGQQVTLSCSPISGHRSVSWYQQTPGQGLQFLFEYFSETQRNKGNFPGRFSGRQFSNSRSEMNVSTLELGDSALYLCASSLTGGDRAFFGQGTRLTVV.

The rearrangement joins TRBV7-8 to TRBJ2-7, with 9 bases matching TRBD2. The CDR3 covers 15 residues. V lost 1 base and J lost 2; bases outside the gene matches: 3. The germline V gene has CDR1 SGHVS and CDR2 FQNEAQ. The CDR3 protein is CASSLGGGRAYEQYF. The CDR3 DNA reads as TGTGCCAGCAGCTTAGGAGGCGGGAGGGCCTACGAGCAGTACTTC.

The rearrangement uses TRBV5-1 and TRBJ1-3; D may be TRBD1 (6 bases). The V end was cut by 4 bases, the J end by 3 bases, with 17 bases between. CDR1 and CDR2 (germline): SGHRS, YFSETQ. This CDR3 comprises 16 residues. CDR3 residues: CASSPEDSRSGNTIYF. The CDR3 DNA follows: TGCGCCAGCAGCCCCGAGGACAGCCGAAGTGGAAACACCATATATTTT.